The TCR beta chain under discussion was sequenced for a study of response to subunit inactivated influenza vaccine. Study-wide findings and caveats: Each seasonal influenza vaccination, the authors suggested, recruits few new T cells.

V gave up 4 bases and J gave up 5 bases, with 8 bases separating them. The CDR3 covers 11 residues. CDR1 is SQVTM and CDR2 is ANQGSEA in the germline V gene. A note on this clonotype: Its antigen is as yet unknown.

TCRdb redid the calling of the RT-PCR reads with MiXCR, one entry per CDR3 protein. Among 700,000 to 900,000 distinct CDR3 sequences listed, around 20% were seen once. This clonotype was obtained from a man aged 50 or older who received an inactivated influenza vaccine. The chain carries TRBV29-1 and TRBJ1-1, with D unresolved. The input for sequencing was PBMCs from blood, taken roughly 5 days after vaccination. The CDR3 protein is CSVGELTEAFF. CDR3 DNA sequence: TGCAGCGTTGGCGAGTTAACTGAAGCTTTCTTT.